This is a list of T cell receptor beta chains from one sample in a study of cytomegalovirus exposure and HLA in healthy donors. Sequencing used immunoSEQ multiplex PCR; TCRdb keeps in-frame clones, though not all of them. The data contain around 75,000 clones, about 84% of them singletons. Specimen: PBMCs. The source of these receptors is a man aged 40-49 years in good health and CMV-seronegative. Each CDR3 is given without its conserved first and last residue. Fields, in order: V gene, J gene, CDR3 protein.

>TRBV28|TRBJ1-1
ASSLSLRGNTEAF
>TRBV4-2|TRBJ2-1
ASSQVYRGRNEQF
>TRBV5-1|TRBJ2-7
ASSASSYEQY
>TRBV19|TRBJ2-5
ASSIDWSQETQY
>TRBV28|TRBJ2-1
ASTTRRGGPYNEQF
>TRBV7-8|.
ASSQHQGPSYEQY
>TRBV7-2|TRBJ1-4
ASSLGITDEKLF
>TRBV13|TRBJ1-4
ASSPTGFYEKLF
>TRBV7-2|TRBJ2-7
ASSLTSTIAQGAQQY
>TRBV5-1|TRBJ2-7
ASSPGLGTGPYEQY
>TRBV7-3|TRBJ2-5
ASSKLGGGGETQY
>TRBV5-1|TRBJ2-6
ASSLAPGTGANVLT
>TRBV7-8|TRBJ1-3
ASTTGTAEGNTIY
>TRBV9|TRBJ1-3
ASRPGHNSGNTIY
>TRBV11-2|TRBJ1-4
ASSRSASTGEKLF
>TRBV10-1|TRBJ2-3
ASSDPTGSVDTQY
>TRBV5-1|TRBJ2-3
ASSLGGSGGIRADTQY
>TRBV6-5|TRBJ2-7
ASAPSGLYEQY
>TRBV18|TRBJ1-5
ASSPQKGKNQPQH
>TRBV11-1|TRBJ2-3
ASIGDTDTQY
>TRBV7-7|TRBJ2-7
ASSPGQGSTYEQY
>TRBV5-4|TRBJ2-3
ASSFRLAGVTDTQY
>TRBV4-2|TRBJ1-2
ASSQDTGSYGYT
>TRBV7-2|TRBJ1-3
ASSSQRGGGNTIY
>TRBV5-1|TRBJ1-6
ASSLGYRGGNSPLH
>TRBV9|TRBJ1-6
ASSNRGPNSPLH
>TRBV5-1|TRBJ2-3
ASSAHEGDTQY
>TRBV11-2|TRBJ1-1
ASSVGLPEAF
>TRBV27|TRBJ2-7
ASSSTRGFEQY
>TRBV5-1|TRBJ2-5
ASSLLSRETQY
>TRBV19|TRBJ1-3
ASSMPGTDTIY
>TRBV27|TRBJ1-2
ASSSRTGALGYGYT
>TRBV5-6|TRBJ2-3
ASSSATGPTDTQY
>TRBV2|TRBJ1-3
ASMEGFSGNTIY
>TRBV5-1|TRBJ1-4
ASGNPSDEKLF
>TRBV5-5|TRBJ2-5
ASSLDPLRGETQY
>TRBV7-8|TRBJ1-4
ASSLRGGTWNEKLF
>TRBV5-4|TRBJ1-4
ASSLRAQGWGNEKLF
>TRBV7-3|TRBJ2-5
ASSSPGGQETQY
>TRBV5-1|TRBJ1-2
ASNSDRGGGYT
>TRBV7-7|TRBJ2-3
ASSLSQADTQY
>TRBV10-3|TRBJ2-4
ATQGQGQNIQY
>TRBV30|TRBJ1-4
AAGLVGRTYGEKLF
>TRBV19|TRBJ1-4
ASTQGSTNEKLF
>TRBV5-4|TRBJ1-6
ASSSRTGQPLPPLH
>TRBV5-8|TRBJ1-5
ASTSGSSGQPQH
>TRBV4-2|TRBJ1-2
ASSQGTGGYT
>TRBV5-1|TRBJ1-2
ASSLRGMDGYT
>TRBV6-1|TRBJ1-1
ASRGTANTEAF
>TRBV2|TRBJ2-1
ASRPKPSSYNEQF
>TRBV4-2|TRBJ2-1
ASSQESGGANEQF
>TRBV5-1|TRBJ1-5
ASSPLPRGQGRSGNQPQH
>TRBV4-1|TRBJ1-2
ASSYPTRTAYGYP
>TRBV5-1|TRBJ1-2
ASRPPGQGRGYT